This TCR beta chain appears in the sequencing data of a study of tissue T cells after allogeneic stem cell transplantation. V was cut by 2 bases and J by 5 bases, with 8 bases left in between. The germline CDR1 and CDR2 sequences are LGHDT and YNNKEL (reference sequence). The length of the CDR3 is 13 residues. The table came from immunoSEQ multiplex PCR; TCRdb's copy has only in-frame clones and leaves some out. Among 8,000 to 10,000 clones, 50% to 80% were seen once, and the ten largest hold over 25%. J is TRBJ2-3 and V is TRBV3-1 (or the pseudogene TRBV3-2), with D possibly TRBD2 on 5 matching bases. The source of this sequence is a male donor aged 60 or over with lung cancer. Sequences were derived from tissue from the stomach, sampled at autopsy. The CDR3 DNA follows: TGTGCCAGCAGCCAAATCCGGGGAGATACGCAGTATTTT. Translating it yields CASSQIRGDTQYF.